This TCR beta chain came from a study of vaccination and CD4 T cells after COVID-19. Overall study context: The makeup of the convalescents was six males and four females, two of them Hispanic.

The Oncomine TCR Beta short-read assay was applied to DNA of cultured CD4+ T cells. One entry per CDR3 protein, called by TCRdb with MiXCR from the PCR reads. The sample includes roughly 17,000 distinct CDR3 sequences, 55% of them seen just once. Germline-derived CDR1 and CDR2 are SEHNR and FQNEAQ (reference sequence). The CDR3 region is 14 residues in length, termini included. Details on this clonotype: What it binds is not known. The DNA is omitted, as the CDR3 cannot be located on it reliably, and the CDR3 follows TCRdb's listing.

Treatment: approximately 11-day PBMC culture with coronavirus spike peptide pools or control peptides (ViraFEST assay). This TCR derives from a human donor who had recovered from COVID-19. Specimen: CD4+ T cells from blood, cultured in vitro. V is TRBV7-9 and J is TRBJ1-1. The CDR3 loop reads CASILGGGNTEAFF.